What follows describes a single TCR beta chain. This sample is drawn from a study of T cells in Graves' hyperthyroidism and ophthalmopathy. This CDR3 comprises 14 residues. Trimming pared 7 bases from V and 5 bases from J, leaving 21 bases between. Germline CDR1 SQVTM, CDR2 ANQGSEA. There were TCR beta CDR3 regions amplified from RNA transcripts. Using the HTBI primer set, a first-round RT-PCR was run on the TCR CDR3. TCRdb ran MiXCR on the multiplex PCR reads and lists one entry per CDR3 protein. This table has a few hundred thousand distinct CDR3 sequences, roughly 18% appearing once. The sequence was obtained from a man between 18 and 35 years old with Graves' ophthalmopathy. The source material was blood. V gene TRBV29-1 combines with J gene TRBJ2-7; tentatively, D is TRBD1 or TRBD2 (5 bases each). The CDR3 DNA reads as TGCAGCGCAGTAAGGGACCGATACACGGACGAGCAGTACTTC. This sequence encodes CSAVRDRYTDEQYF.